Sequencing of this T cell receptor beta chain was carried out in a study of cytomegalovirus exposure and HLA in healthy donors. Study conclusions and caveats: Several top significant clusters appeared, in a later analysis, to be linked to common viral pathogens.

Concerning this clone: Its specificity is unknown.

PCR primers comprised 60 Vbeta and 13 Jbeta primers. Method: immunoSEQ multiplex PCR; TCRdb's copy keeps in-frame clones and lacks some. The sample lists 50,000 to 65,000 clones; more than 65% were seen once. Trimming stripped 3 bases from V and 4 bases from J, with 14 bases between. CDR1 and CDR2 (germline): SGDLS, YYNGEE. The CDR3 extends over 14 amino acids. The sample was PBMCs. This chain links TRBV9 with TRBJ2-7; D is perhaps TRBD1 (6 bases). This receptor was identified in a woman between 18 and 29 years old in good health and CMV-seronegative. The CDR3 DNA reads TGTGCCAGCAGCGCACAGGGTGGCGTTTACGAGCAGTACTTC. Encoded protein: CASSAQGGVYEQYF.